The 18 T cell receptor beta chains in this list originate from one sample, sequenced in a study of blood T cell repertoires in COVID-19. Data came from immunoSEQ multiplex PCR; TCRdb stores just in-frame clones and leaves some out. This sample has fewer than 65,000 clones, with approximately 79% found just once. Source material: peripheral blood. The source is a man aged 70 or older with acute or convalescent COVID-19.

The chain couples TRBV6-5 to TRBJ1-2; perhaps TRBD1 as D (5 bases). The CDR3 runs 13 residues. The germline V gene encodes CDR1 MNHEY and CDR2 SVGAGI. Trimming stripped 6 bases from V and 2 bases from J, with 10 bases between. CDR3 nucleotide sequence: TGTGCCAGCAGGGAGGGGACCAACTATGGCTACACCTTC. Encoded protein: CASREGTNYGYTF.

The chain couples TRBV27 to TRBJ2-1, with D unresolved. This CDR3 contains 13 residues. The germline CDR1 and CDR2 sequences are MNHEY and SMNVEV (reference sequence). V was shortened by 5 bases and J by 4 bases, with 9 bases between the two germline ends. The chain's CDR3 is CASSPYRYNEQFF. The CDR3 DNA is TGTGCCAGCAGTCCGTACAGATACAATGAGCAGTTCTTC.

CDR3 DNA: TGTGCCAGCAGCGTCCTCGGGACAGGGGGCGCGGACACTGAAGCTTTCTTT. The encoded protein is CASSVLGTGGADTEAFF. The chain joins TRBV5-6 to TRBJ1-1, with TRBD1 matching over 12 bases. Germline CDR1 reads SGHDT; CDR2 reads YYEEEE. The CDR3 is made up of 17 amino acids. The J segment lost 3 bases and the V segment lost 4 bases, leaving 10 bases of the junction unmatched.

This clone has a handful of counts. The chain employs TRBV4-1 and TRBJ1-6; a weak D match, TRBD1 (6 bases). Germline CDR1 and CDR2: MGHRA and YSYEKL. Trimming pared 2 bases from V and 8 bases from J, leaving 19 bases between. The CDR3 sequence is 17 residues long. The CDR3 protein is CASSQLNRVSQDSPLHF. CDR3 DNA: TGCGCCAGCAGCCAACTAAACAGGGTCTCTCAGGATTCACCCCTCCACTTT.

V usage is TRBV4-1 and J usage is TRBJ2-2, with TRBD2 as a possible D gene (6 bases). The ends were cut back, 0 bases at V and 4 bases at J, with 9 bases in the middle. This CDR3 comprises 15 residues. Per germline, CDR1 MGHRA and CDR2 YSYEKL. Here the CDR3 reads CASSQEARGTGELFF. In DNA, the CDR3 is TGCGCCAGCAGCCAAGAGGCGCGGGGCACCGGGGAGCTGTTTTTT.

This chain joins TRBV12-5 and TRBJ2-3; D is undetermined. The CDR3 has 13 amino acids. Germline loops: CDR1 LGHNT, CDR2 FRNRAP. V was clipped by 7 bases and J by 6 bases, with 14 bases between them. CDR3 DNA sequence: TGTGCTAGTGACCCCTCACCTCAGGATACGCAGTATTTT. This gives the protein CASDPSPQDTQYF.

There are a few counts of this clone. The chain recombines TRBV13 with TRBJ2-3; 9 nucleotides line up with TRBD2. Germline V gene data show CDR1 as PRHDT and CDR2 as FYEKMQ (reference sequence). The CDR3 contains 13 residues. Unmatched junction bases numbered 4, after V lost 5 bases and J lost 7 bases. DNA of the CDR3: TGTGCCAGCAGCCACCTAGCGGGGCATACGCAGTATTTT. Translation gives CASSHLAGHTQYF.

The CDR3: CASSEWKTPVGELFF. The DNA of the CDR3 is TGTGCCAGTAGTGAATGGAAGACACCGGTCGGGGAGCTGTTTTTT. This chain uses TRBV19 with TRBJ2-2; no clear D gene. V dropped 5 bases and J dropped 7 bases, with 17 bases sitting between them. The CDR3 extends over 15 amino acids. Looked up from germline, CDR1 is LNHDA and CDR2 is SQIVND (reference sequence).

CDR3 nucleotides: TGTGCCAGCAGCCAAGCTTTAGCGGGCCAGCAGTACTTC. Its protein is CASSQALAGQQYF. The chain carries TRBV14 and TRBJ2-7; 7 bases agree with TRBD2. From germline, CDR1 is SGHDN and CDR2 FVKESK. V shed 1 base, J shed 8 bases, and the junction held 5 bases outside the gene matches. The CDR3 has 13 amino acids.

This clone was seen a handful of times. The rearrangement uses TRBV7-8 and TRBJ2-7, with TRBD1 as a possible D gene (6 bases). Germline CDR1 reads SGHVS; CDR2 reads FQNEAQ. Trimming cost V 4 bases and J 3 bases, with 10 bases left between them. This CDR3 contains 13 residues. The CDR3, as DNA: TGTGCCAGCAGCTACGGACAGAGCTACGAGCAGTACTTC. It translates to CASSYGQSYEQYF.

The chain has TRBV10-2 and TRBJ2-2; 9 nucleotides line up with TRBD2. The length of the CDR3 is 15 residues. The germline gives CDR1 WSHSY, CDR2 SAAADI. Trimming removed 7 bases from V and 5 bases from J; junction bases left unmatched: 8. The DNA of the CDR3 is TGCGCCAGCAACGCAGCGGGAGGTGAGACCGGGGAGCTGTTTTTT. Its translation is CASNAAGGETGELFF.

This chain connects TRBV19 to TRBJ1-2; no firm D call. V was trimmed by 1 base and J by 8 bases, leaving 11 bases between them. Germline V gene data show CDR1 as LNHDA and CDR2 as SQIVND (reference sequence). The CDR3 loop spans 13 amino acids. The chain's CDR3 is CASSIGGFGGYTF. Written as DNA, the CDR3 is TGTGCCAGTAGTATAGGAGGGTTTGGCGGCTACACCTTC.

This chain connects TRBV6-2 or TRBV6-3 to TRBJ1-5; the D is unclear. The V end was cut by 4 bases, the J end by 4 bases, with 5 bases between. Germline values: CDR1 MNHEY, CDR2 SVGEGT. The CDR3 runs 12 residues. This CDR3 is CASSSGNQPQHF. CDR3 DNA: TGTGCCAGCAGTTCGGGTAATCAGCCCCAGCATTTT.

The chain uses TRBV12-3 or TRBV12-4 and TRBJ2-7; D unclear. Trimming took off 11 bases at V and 5 bases at J, with 13 bases between the two ends. This CDR3 comprises 11 residues. The DNA of the CDR3 is TGTGCCGTAACAGTTTATAACGAGCAGTACTTC. Protein: CAVTVYNEQYF.

This chain joins TRBV5-5 and TRBJ2-6; 10 positions agree with TRBD1. V lost 0 bases, J lost 1 base, and 4 bases stayed unmatched. The CDR3 runs 18 residues. In germline, CDR1 is SGHKS, CDR2 YYEKEE (reference sequence). The CDR3 spells CASSLAGTGASGANVLTF. CDR3 nucleotide sequence: TGTGCCAGCAGCTTGGCCGGGACAGGGGCTTCTGGGGCCAACGTCCTGACTTTC.

The V and J genes are TRBV25-1 and TRBJ2-2; a possible D gene is TRBD2 (5 bases). CDR1 is MGHDK and CDR2 is SYGVNS in the germline V gene. The CDR3 totals 13 residues. The V end was cut by 7 bases, the J end by 7 bases, with 13 bases between. This CDR3 reads CASTRHEGGELFF. Here the CDR3 DNA reads TGTGCCAGCACTAGACACGAGGGCGGGGAGCTGTTTTTT.

The V call is TRBV5-1, the J call TRBJ2-5, with D perhaps TRBD2 (5 bases). Deletions cut 0 bases from V and 2 bases from J, with 14 bases between. The germline CDR1 and CDR2 sequences are SGHRS and YFSETQ. The CDR3 runs 16 residues. The CDR3 sequence: CASSLAGRGYQETQYF. The CDR3 DNA reads as TGCGCCAGCAGCTTGGCAGGCCGGGGATATCAAGAGACCCAGTACTTC.

The chain has TRBV18 and TRBJ2-7, with TRBD2 as a possible D gene (5 bases). The CDR3 covers 13 residues. Trimming pared 3 bases from V and 1 base from J, leaving 7 bases between. Per germline, CDR1 KGHSH and CDR2 LQKENI. CDR3 sequence reads: CASSPSGSYEQYF. The CDR3 nucleotides read TGTGCCAGCTCACCCTCGGGGTCCTACGAGCAGTACTTC.